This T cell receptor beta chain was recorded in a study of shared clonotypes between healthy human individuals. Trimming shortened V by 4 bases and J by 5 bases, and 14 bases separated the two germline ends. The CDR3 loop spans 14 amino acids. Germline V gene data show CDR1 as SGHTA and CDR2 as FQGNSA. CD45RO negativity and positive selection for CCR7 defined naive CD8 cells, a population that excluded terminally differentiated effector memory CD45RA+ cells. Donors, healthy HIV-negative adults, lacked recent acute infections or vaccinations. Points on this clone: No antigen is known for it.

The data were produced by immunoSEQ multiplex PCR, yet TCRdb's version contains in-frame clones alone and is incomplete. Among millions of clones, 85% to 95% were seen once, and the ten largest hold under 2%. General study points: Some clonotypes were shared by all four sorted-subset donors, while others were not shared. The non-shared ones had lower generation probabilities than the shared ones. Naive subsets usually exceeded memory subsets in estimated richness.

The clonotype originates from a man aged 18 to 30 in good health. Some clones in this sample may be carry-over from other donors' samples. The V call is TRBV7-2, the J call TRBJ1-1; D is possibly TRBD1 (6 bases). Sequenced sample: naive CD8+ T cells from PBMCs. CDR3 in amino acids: CASSYRVRVTEAFF. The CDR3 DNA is TGTGCCAGCAGCTACAGGGTAAGGGTGACTGAAGCTTTCTTT.